What follows are 29 T cell receptor beta chains derived from one specimen sequenced in a study of stem cell transplantation in POMP-related autoinflammatory disease. Method: immunoSEQ multiplex PCR; TCRdb's copy keeps in-frame clones and lacks some. Of tens of thousands of clones in the sample, around 90% were seen once. The sequencing used CD4+ T cells from PBMCs, collected after stem cell transplantation. The source of these receptors is a human patient with POMP-related autoinflammation and immune dysregulation (PRAID). A subset of T cells may come from the graft donor.

This chain connects TRBV18 to TRBJ1-6; D possibly corresponds to TRBD1 (6 bases). V was clipped by 2 bases and J by 8 bases, with 13 bases between them. The CDR3 is 15 residues long. Germline CDR1 is KGHSH and CDR2 is LQKENI. The CDR3 spells CASSPGGTLYSPLHF. CDR3 bases: TGTGCCAGCTCACCAGGCGGGACACTCTATTCACCCCTCCACTTT.

This sequence joins TRBV7-5 and TRBJ1-2; TRBD1, the D gene given by the table, was not confirmed from the DNA. TRBV7-5 is noted as a pseudogene. This CDR3 contains 15 residues. CDR3 in amino acids: CVRSLVKGPNYGYTF. CDR3 DNA: TGTGTCAGAAGCTTAGTTAAGGGGCCCAACTATGGCTACACCTTC.

The gene calls are TRBV27 and TRBJ2-7, with 13 bases that match TRBD2. The CDR3 runs to 19 residues. The J segment lost 4 bases and the V segment lost 4 bases, leaving 16 bases of the junction unmatched. CDR1 MNHEY and CDR2 SMNVEV come from the germline V gene (reference sequence). The CDR3, as DNA: TGTGCCAGCAGTTCTAAAAGGGTGGGACTAGCGGGAAGACAATACGAGCAGTACTTC. Protein product: CASSSKRVGLAGRQYEQYF.

This chain uses TRBV19 with TRBJ2-6; 8 bases match TRBD1. V was pared by 5 bases and J by 0 bases, with 6 bases of the junction left unmatched. This CDR3 contains 17 residues. CDR1 and CDR2 (germline): LNHDA, SQIVND (reference sequence). CDR3 loop: CASSLGTGSSGANVLTF. As DNA, the CDR3 is TGTGCCAGTAGTCTCGGGACAGGCAGCTCTGGGGCCAACGTCCTGACTTTC.

CDR3 loop: CASSLRLGLAGALTDTQYF. In nucleotides, the CDR3 is TGTGCCAGCAGTTTACGGCTGGGGCTAGCGGGAGCCCTCACAGATACGCAGTATTTT. The chain carries TRBV28 and TRBJ2-3; TRBD2 agrees at 10 bases. The CDR3 has 19 amino acids. Per the germline V gene, CDR1 is MDHEN and CDR2 is SYDVKM. Trimming at V came to 2 bases and at J to 2 bases, leaving 13 bases not matched to a gene.

CDR3 region: CASSFTANEQFF. As DNA, the CDR3 is TGCGCCAGCAGCTTCACTGCGAATGAGCAGTTCTTC. The genes are TRBV5-1 and TRBJ2-1, with D unclear. This CDR3 comprises 12 residues. V shed 2 bases and J shed 7 bases, with 7 bases lying between them. CDR1 and CDR2 (germline): SGHRS, YFSETQ.

The CDR3 region is CATSDGLFHTEAFF. As DNA, the CDR3 is TGTGCCACCAGTGACGGGTTGTTCCACACTGAAGCTTTCTTT. This sequence joins TRBV24-1 and TRBJ1-1, with D unresolved. CDR1 KGHDR and CDR2 SFDVKD come from the germline V gene. The CDR3 has 14 amino acids. Between the trimmed V and J ends, which lost 4 bases and 3 bases, there was a span of 11 bases.

The rearrangement uses TRBV23-1 and TRBJ2-5; 7 bases fit TRBD2. TRBV23-1 is given ORF status, its function remaining uncertain. This CDR3 spans 15 amino acids. Trimming at V came to 9 bases and at J to 4 bases, leaving 14 bases not matched to a gene. This CDR3 is CASPLGGRFGETQYF. Here the CDR3 DNA reads TGCGCCAGTCCCCTCGGCGGGAGATTCGGAGAGACCCAGTACTTC.

The V and J genes are TRBV6-5 and TRBJ1-1; D ambiguous. V was trimmed by 2 bases and J by 1 base, leaving 8 bases between them. Germline assignment: CDR1 MNHEY and CDR2 SVGAGI. The CDR3 runs to 14 residues. CDR3: CASSYGMANTEAFF. CDR3 nucleotide sequence: TGTGCCAGCAGTTACGGGATGGCGAACACTGAAGCTTTCTTT.

V gene TRBV2 combines with J gene TRBJ2-7; perhaps TRBD1 as D (6 bases). The CDR3 runs to 13 residues. Per the germline V gene, CDR1 is SNHLY and CDR2 is FYNNEI. The V end lost 9 bases, the J end lost 6 bases, and 18 bases lay between the germline ends. The CDR3 loop is CASRGRVGGEQYF. The CDR3 DNA reads as TGTGCCAGTCGTGGCAGGGTAGGGGGCGAGCAGTACTTC.

The chain employs TRBV18 and TRBJ1-1, with D tentatively TRBD1 (6 bases). CDR3 length: 14 residues. Germline V gene sequence: CDR1 KGHSH, CDR2 LQKENI. Trimming removed 3 bases from V and 5 bases from J, with 13 bases in between. Here the CDR3 reads CASSPGQGGTEAFF. The CDR3 DNA reads TGTGCCAGCTCACCGGGACAAGGGGGGACTGAAGCTTTCTTT.

With respect to this clone: The germline gene is not matched at one end of the junction; a read error may be the cause. The V gene is TRBV5-1, the J gene TRBJ2-2; tentatively, D is TRBD2 (6 bases). Per germline, CDR1 SGHRS and CDR2 YFSETQ. The length of the CDR3 is 14 residues. CDR3 nucleotide sequence: TGCGCCAGCACCTTGGGACTTCGCACCGGGGAGCTGTTTTTT. Amino acids: CASTLGLRTGELFF.

V usage is TRBV2 and J usage is TRBJ1-6; no definite D call. Germline CDR1 and CDR2: SNHLY and FYNNEI. V was trimmed by 6 bases and J by 8 bases, leaving 17 bases between them. CDR3 length equals 15 residues. The CDR3: CASRANPTPYSPLHF. CDR3 nucleotides: TGTGCCAGCAGGGCCAACCCGACTCCCTATTCACCCCTCCACTTT.

The chain employs TRBV11-2 and TRBJ2-5, with D possibly matching TRBD1 (5 bases). This CDR3 contains 14 residues. Germline V gene data show CDR1 as SGHAT and CDR2 as FQNNGV. The V and J ends lost 5 bases and 7 bases respectively, with 17 bases between them. The CDR3 DNA reads as TGTGCCAGCAGCACCTTAGACAGTCCATGGACCCAGTACTTC. This sequence encodes CASSTLDSPWTQYF.

This chain connects TRBV7-9 to TRBJ2-1; 12 bases align to TRBD2. CDR3 length: 15 residues. CDR1 and CDR2 from the germline V gene are SEHNR and FQNEAQ (reference sequence). The V gene end was trimmed by 5 bases and the J gene end by 9 bases; junction bases not matched to a gene: 8. The CDR3 bases are TGTGCCAGCAGCACCCTAGCGGGAGGGCTGGGTGAGCAGTTCTTC. It specifies CASSTLAGGLGEQFF.

V gene TRBV6-2 or TRBV6-3 combines with J gene TRBJ2-2; possibly TRBD2 for D (5 bases). CDR1 and CDR2 from the germline V gene are MNHEY and SVGEGT. CDR3 length: 15 residues. V lost 5 bases and J 0 bases, leaving 10 bases between the germline ends. CDR3 loop: CASSRTSPNTGELFF. The CDR3 DNA reads TGTGCCAGCAGTCGGACTTCACCGAACACCGGGGAGCTGTTTTTT.

The chain recombines TRBV12-3 or TRBV12-4 with TRBJ1-2, with D perhaps matching TRBD1 (5 bases). The CDR3 consists of 13 residues. Trimming took 1 base from V and 8 from J, leaving 11 bases between them. The CDR3 coding sequence is TGTGCCAGCAGTTTAGAGGGGCTTCTCGGCTACACCTTC. Amino acid sequence: CASSLEGLLGYTF.

The gene calls are TRBV24-1 and TRBJ2-3; D ambiguous. The length of the CDR3 is 15 residues. Germline CDR1 is KGHDR and CDR2 is SFDVKD. V lost 3 bases and J lost 4, with 13 bases in between. Here the CDR3 DNA reads TGTGCCACCAGTGATAAGGGAAAGGAGTCAGATACGCAGTATTTT. It translates to CATSDKGKESDTQYF.

This rearrangement joins TRBV6-4 to TRBJ2-7; TRBD2 aligns across 10 bases. The germline V gene has CDR1 MRHNA and CDR2 SNTAGT. The CDR3 has 16 amino acids. V was pared by 8 bases and J by 4 bases, with 14 bases of the junction left unmatched. The CDR3 nucleotides are TGTGCCAGCTGCCAGAAGCGGGGGGGCCGGGTTTACGAGCAGTACGTC. It codes for CASCQKRGGRVYEQYV.

The chain joins TRBV6-1 to TRBJ2-1, with TRBD2 matching over 13 bases. The CDR3 runs 17 residues. V lost 4 bases, J lost 0 bases, and 3 bases stayed unmatched. Per germline, CDR1 MNHNS and CDR2 SASEGT. The CDR3 reads CASSALAGGSSYNEQFF. As DNA, the CDR3 is TGTGCCAGCAGTGCACTAGCGGGAGGGAGCTCCTACAATGAGCAGTTCTTC.

This rearrangement joins TRBV10-2 to TRBJ2-3; D not certain. The CDR3 extends over 13 amino acids. CDR1 WSHSY and CDR2 SAAADI come from the germline V gene. V gave up 8 bases and J gave up 2 bases, with 11 bases separating them. This CDR3 reads CASSRVSTDTQYF. Here the CDR3 DNA reads TGCGCCAGCTCAAGGGTGTCCACAGATACGCAGTATTTT.

The V and J genes are TRBV6-5 and TRBJ1-2, with D hard to call. CDR1 MNHEY and CDR2 SVGAGI come from the germline V gene. CDR3 size: 14 residues. Deletions cut 2 bases from V and 1 base from J, with 8 bases between. The chain's CDR3 is CASSYVGFNYGYTF. The CDR3 DNA reads TGTGCCAGCAGTTACGTAGGGTTTAACTATGGCTACACCTTC.

The rearrangement joins TRBV4-1 to TRBJ2-7; 8 nucleotides agree with TRBD2. The trim removed 4 bases at V and 3 bases at J, leaving 5 bases unmatched. Per the germline V gene, CDR1 is MGHRA and CDR2 is YSYEKL. This CDR3 has 14 amino acids. CDR3 nucleotides: TGCGCCAGCAGCCCCCAGCGGGGGAGCTACGAGCAGTACGTC. Translation gives CASSPQRGSYEQYV.

The chain is built from TRBV19 and TRBJ1-1, with a tentative D call TRBD1 (5 bases). CDR3 length: 13 residues. Trimming removed 4 bases from V and 4 bases from J, with 10 bases in between. Germline loops: CDR1 LNHDA, CDR2 SQIVND (reference sequence). The CDR3 here is CASSRQRTTEAFF. As DNA, the CDR3 is TGTGCCAGTAGTAGACAGCGCACCACTGAAGCTTTCTTT.

This clone was observed once. This chain joins TRBV6-6 and TRBJ2-1; no firm D call. The CDR3 totals 15 residues. Germline CDR1 and CDR2: MNHNY and SVGAGI (reference sequence). V dropped 2 bases and J dropped 2 bases, with 10 bases sitting between them. The CDR3 DNA reads TGTGCCAGCAGTTACAACTCCCATACCTACAATGAGCAGTTCTTC. Protein sequence: CASSYNSHTYNEQFF.

The chain uses TRBV15 and TRBJ2-5; 8 bases align to TRBD1. CDR3 size: 15 residues. Germline CDR1 LNHNV, CDR2 YYDKDF (reference sequence). Trimming took 6 bases from V and 2 from J; bases not matched to a gene: 8. CDR3 sequence: CATRNSDRAQETQYF. CDR3 sequence (DNA): TGTGCCACCAGGAACTCGGACAGGGCTCAAGAGACCCAGTACTTC.

The chain links TRBV19 to TRBJ2-5; D unresolved. The CDR3 covers 13 residues. The V and J ends lost 7 bases and 2 bases respectively, with 11 bases between them. Germline V gene lookup returns CDR1 LNHDA and CDR2 SQIVND (reference sequence). The CDR3 loop is CASTPGRQETQYF. The CDR3 region has the DNA TGTGCCAGTACCCCGGGCAGGCAAGAGACCCAGTACTTC.

The rearrangement joins TRBV10-3 to TRBJ2-7; D is uncertain. CDR3 size: 12 residues. CDR1 is ENHRY and CDR2 is SYGVKD in the germline V gene. V was pared by 3 bases and J by 9 bases, with 12 bases between. CDR3 loop: CAISDNPGGQYV. Here the CDR3 DNA reads TGTGCCATCAGTGATAACCCGGGCGGGCAGTACGTC.

The CDR3 here is CASSPPGRGNTIYF. The CDR3 DNA sequence: TGTGCCAGCTCACCCCCGGGACGGGGAAACACCATATATTTT. This chain links TRBV18 with TRBJ1-3, with a tentative D call TRBD1 (5 bases). Looked up from germline, CDR1 is KGHSH and CDR2 is LQKENI. The CDR3 has 14 amino acids. The V and J ends lost 3 bases and 4 bases respectively, with 10 bases between them.